A single sample gave rise to the 23 T cell receptor beta chains below, sequenced in a study of T-cell memory formation after mild COVID-19. TCRdb reanalysed the 5' RACE reads using MiXCR and keeps one entry per CDR3 protein. The data contain more than 350,000 distinct CDR3 sequences, more than 15% of them singletons. The sequenced sample consisted of PBMCs or a T cell subset sorted from them (not recorded which). These receptors originate from a man aged 18 to 30 who had mild COVID-19 (a few samples of this study predate the infection). Cell type and time point are not known.

The chain uses TRBV7-9 and TRBJ2-1; D is tentatively TRBD1 or TRBD2 (5 bases each). The V and J ends lost 5 bases and 8 bases respectively, with 25 bases between them. This CDR3 spans 17 amino acids. Germline loops: CDR1 SEHNR, CDR2 FQNEAQ (reference sequence). The CDR3 reads CASSLGTSPKGYDEQFF. In DNA form, the CDR3 reads TGTGCCAGCAGCCTTGGGACCTCGCCAAAAGGGTATGATGAGCAGTTCTTC.

This chain connects TRBV5-6 to TRBJ1-1; D unresolved. The CDR3 is made up of 14 amino acids. In germline, CDR1 is SGHDT, CDR2 YYEEEE. Trimming took 1 base from V and 3 from J, leaving 10 bases between them. Here the CDR3 reads CASSLSWVYTEAFF. The CDR3 region has the DNA TGTGCCAGCAGCTTGTCTTGGGTGTACACTGAAGCTTTCTTT.

The chain has TRBV7-2 and TRBJ1-5, with D unclear. Germline assignment: CDR1 SGHTA and CDR2 FQGNSA. V lost 5 bases and J 3 bases, leaving 8 bases between the germline ends. CDR3 length: 13 amino acids. Here the CDR3 reads CASSPNLNQPQHF. The CDR3 DNA follows: TGTGCCAGCAGCCCAAACCTCAATCAGCCCCAGCATTTT. Complete variable domain (other parts from reference TRBV7-2 and TRBJ1-5): GAGVSQSPSNKVTEKGKDVELRCDPISGHTALYWYRQSLGQGLEFLIYFQGNSAPDKSGLPSDRFSAERTGGSVSTLTIQRTQQEDSAVYLCASSPNLNQPQHFGDGTRLSIL.

This clonotype has a handful of counts. The chain employs TRBV7-9 and TRBJ1-1; TRBD1 aligns across 7 bases. There are 15 residues in the CDR3. Germline CDR1 is SEHNR and CDR2 is FQNEAQ (reference sequence). V shed 5 bases, J shed 3 bases, and the junction held 9 bases outside the gene matches. The CDR3 nucleotides read TGTGCCAGCAGCCCGGCGAAGGGGGCTGACACTGAAGCTTTCTTT. Protein product: CASSPAKGADTEAFF.

A few counts support this clonotype. The rearrangement uses TRBV5-1 and TRBJ2-7; D is unclear. Germline V gives CDR1 SGHRS, CDR2 YFSETQ. The CDR3 is made up of 12 amino acids. V lost 2 bases and J lost 6, with 9 bases in between. The CDR3 is CASSFGSGEQYF. CDR3 coding DNA: TGCGCCAGCAGCTTCGGGTCGGGCGAGCAGTACTTC.

There are a few counts of this clonotype. The chain carries TRBV9 and TRBJ2-3; weak D call: TRBD2 (5 bases). The CDR3 length is 16 residues. Per the germline V gene, CDR1 is SGDLS and CDR2 is YYNGEE. With 1 base removed from V and 0 bases from J, the gap between germline ends came to 12 bases. In DNA form, the CDR3 reads TGTGCCAGCAGCGTAAAAAGCGGAACTAGCACAGATACGCAGTATTTT. Its translation: CASSVKSGTSTDTQYF.

In its sample, this clonotype was seen many times. This chain links TRBV5-1 with TRBJ2-5; D gene uncertain. Germline V lookup: CDR1 SGHRS, CDR2 YFSETQ. V dropped 1 base and J dropped 2 bases, with 6 bases sitting between them. CDR3 length: 13 residues. CDR3 bases: TGCGCCAGCAGCTTGTTGGTTCAAGAGACCCAGTACTTC. It codes for CASSLLVQETQYF. The full variable domain, rest sourced from reference TRBV5-1 and TRBJ2-5, is KAGVTQTPRYLIKTRGQQVTLSCSPISGHRSVSWYQQTPGQGLQFLFEYFSETQRNKGNFPGRFSGRQFSNSRSEMNVSTLELGDSALYLCASSLLVQETQYFGPGTRLLVL.

The rearrangement uses TRBV20-1 and TRBJ1-4, with D perhaps TRBD1 (5 bases). The CDR3 has 14 residues. Per the germline V gene, CDR1 is DFQATT and CDR2 is SNEGSKA (reference sequence). V was pared by 3 bases and J by 7 bases, with 15 bases between. The CDR3 DNA sequence: TGCAGTGCTAGCCACCGATGGGGGGGTGAAAAACTGTTTTTT. Translation gives CSASHRWGGEKLFF.

The chain couples TRBV7-9 to TRBJ2-6; 10 bases line up with TRBD1. The germline V gene encodes CDR1 SEHNR and CDR2 FQNEAQ (reference sequence). CDR3 length equals 17 residues. V dropped 7 bases and J dropped 7; count of bases not matched to a gene: 13. CDR3 bases: TGTGCCAGCAAGGGACAGGGGCTATCTCTCTCCGCCAACGTCCTGACTTTC. This encodes CASKGQGLSLSANVLTF.

The rearrangement uses TRBV7-9 and TRBJ2-3; 11 positions agree with TRBD2. Germline CDR1 reads SEHNR; CDR2 reads FQNEAQ (reference sequence). Trimming cost V 3 bases and J 5 bases; bases outside gene matches: 4. The CDR3 consists of 15 residues. The CDR3 nucleotides are TGTGCCAGCAGCTTGACTAGCGGGGCGGAAGATACGCAGTATTTT. It is translated as CASSLTSGAEDTQYF.

This clonotype showed up many times. V gene TRBV12-3 or TRBV12-4 combines with J gene TRBJ1-2; 7 bases are shared with TRBD1. The CDR3 is made up of 14 amino acids. V shed 5 bases, J shed 5 bases, and the junction held 8 bases outside the gene matches. CDR3 in amino acids: CASSQQTGLYGYTF. The DNA of the CDR3 is TGTGCCAGCAGTCAACAGACAGGGCTATATGGCTACACCTTC.

The chain links TRBV5-1 to TRBJ2-6; 8 positions agree with TRBD1. The CDR3 length is 18 residues. Per germline, CDR1 SGHRS and CDR2 YFSETQ. V lost 3 bases to trimming and J lost 0 bases; unmatched junction nucleotides: 8. The CDR3, as DNA: TGCGCCAGCAGCTCGACAGGGGACAGGCTCTCTGGGGCCAACGTCCTGACTTTC. Translating gives CASSSTGDRLSGANVLTF.

As DNA, the CDR3 is TGTGCCACCAGCACACGAGCGGGAGAAGAGACCCAGTACTTC. Its translation is CATSTRAGEETQYF. The V and J genes are TRBV15 and TRBJ2-5, with TRBD2 matching over 8 bases. Trimming cost V 4 bases and J 3 bases; bases outside gene matches: 4. This CDR3 has 14 amino acids. Germline V CDR1 and CDR2: LNHNV, YYDKDF (reference sequence). Complete variable domain (other parts from reference TRBV15 and TRBJ2-5): DAMVIQNPRYQVTQFGKPVTLSCSQTLNHNVMYWYQQKSSQAPKLLFHYYDKDFNNEADTPDNFQSRRPNTSFCFLDIRSPGLGDTAMYLCATSTRAGEETQYFGPGTRLLVL.

This clonotype was seen a few times. The V call is TRBV6-5, the J call TRBJ2-3; weak D call: TRBD1 (5 bases). This CDR3 is 17 amino acids long. Germline V gene lookup returns CDR1 MNHEY and CDR2 SVGAGI. Trimming took 0 bases from V and 1 from J, leaving 14 bases between them. In DNA, the CDR3 is TGTGCCAGCAGTTACTCGATTGGGGCCGCAGGCACAGATACGCAGTATTTT. Amino acids: CASSYSIGAAGTDTQYF.

The chain couples TRBV10-3 to TRBJ2-1; weak D call: TRBD2 (6 bases). CDR3 length equals 15 residues. Trimming took 6 bases from V and 6 from J, leaving 18 bases between them. Germline V gene lookup returns CDR1 ENHRY and CDR2 SYGVKD. CDR3 loop: CAISTQGGGINEQFF. The DNA for the CDR3 is TGTGCCATCAGCACCCAGGGCGGAGGGATCAATGAGCAGTTCTTC.

This clonotype was found many times. This sequence joins TRBV5-1 and TRBJ2-2; no clear D. V was clipped by 4 bases and J by 4 bases, with 14 bases between them. The CDR3 runs 15 residues. Germline V CDR1 and CDR2: SGHRS, YFSETQ. The CDR3 here is CASSRPNPSTGELFF. The DNA of the CDR3 is TGCGCCAGCAGCCGCCCTAACCCTTCCACCGGGGAGCTGTTTTTT.

There are a few counts of this clonotype. This chain joins TRBV18 and TRBJ2-1, with a tentative D call TRBD2 (6 bases). Germline V gives CDR1 KGHSH, CDR2 LQKENI. This CDR3 has 15 amino acids. Deletions cut 6 bases from V and 0 bases from J, with 12 bases between. CDR3 amino acids: CASSGGLTSYNEQFF. The CDR3, as DNA: TGTGCCAGCTCCGGAGGACTAACCTCCTACAATGAGCAGTTCTTC. Supplemented by reference TRBV18 and TRBJ2-1, the full variable domain reads NAGVMQNPRHLVRRRGQEARLRCSPMKGHSHVYWYRQLPEEGLKFMVYLQKENIIDESGMPKERFSAEFPKEGPSILRIQQVVRGDSAAYFCASSGGLTSYNEQFFGPGTRLTVL.

This clonotype has a count of ten or more. This chain connects TRBV7-9 to TRBJ1-1; 8 nucleotides agree with TRBD1. The CDR3 consists of 11 residues. Germline-derived CDR1 and CDR2 are SEHNR and FQNEAQ (reference sequence). Trimming removed 5 bases from V and 11 bases from J; junction bases left unmatched: 4. The CDR3 spells CASSPDRDAFF. The DNA for the CDR3 is TGTGCCAGCAGCCCGGACAGGGACGCTTTCTTT.

This clonotype was observed once. Lacking the conserved final phenylalanine or tryptophan, this CDR3 likely reflects a read error. Because the CDR3's place on the DNA is in doubt, the DNA is left out and the CDR3 is given as listed by TCRdb. The CDR3 sequence is CSVAGTDL. V gene TRBV29-1 combines with J gene TRBJ1-1; the D call in the table, TRBD1, was not verified against the DNA. The CDR3 is made up of 8 amino acids, end residues included. The germline CDR1 and CDR2 sequences are SQVTM and ANQGSEA.

This clonotype was counted only a few times. This chain uses TRBV5-1 with TRBJ2-7, with 7 bases fitting TRBD1. The length of the CDR3 is 14 residues. V gave up 0 bases and J gave up 0 bases; unmatched junction bases: 0. Germline-derived CDR1 and CDR2 are SGHRS and YFSETQ. The CDR3 here is CASSLGDSSYEQYV. The DNA of the CDR3 is TGCGCCAGCAGCTTGGGGGACAGCTCCTACGAGCAGTACGTC.

Only a few counts were recorded for this clonotype. V gene TRBV15 combines with J gene TRBJ2-5; the match to TRBD1 covers 8 bases. From germline, CDR1 is LNHNV and CDR2 YYDKDF (reference sequence). This CDR3 has 13 amino acids. V was clipped by 9 bases and J by 1 base; unmatched bases: 4. The CDR3 bases are TGTGCCACGCACAGGGGGGTCCAAGAGACCCAGTACTTC. It codes for CATHRGVQETQYF.

V usage is TRBV9 and J usage is TRBJ2-1, with D perhaps matching TRBD2 (5 bases). CDR3 length: 14 residues. The germline V gene encodes CDR1 SGDLS and CDR2 YYNGEE. Trimming took off 3 bases at V and 3 bases at J, with 10 bases between the two ends. The CDR3, as DNA: TGTGCCAGCAGCGCCCCGGGGAACTACAATGAGCAGTTCTTC. Translating gives CASSAPGNYNEQFF.

This clonotype has a handful of counts. This sequence joins TRBV29-1 and TRBJ2-1; weak D call: TRBD1 (6 bases). Trimming cost V 6 bases and J 4 bases, with 13 bases left between them. Germline CDR1 reads SQVTM; CDR2 reads ANQGSEA. This CDR3 is 13 amino acids long. This CDR3 is CSVDPDSYNEQFF. CDR3 DNA sequence: TGCAGCGTGGACCCGGACAGTTACAATGAGCAGTTCTTC.